The 5 T cell receptor beta chains presented below share a single source sample, sequenced in a study of siplizumab effects on memory and regulatory T cells. Method: immunoSEQ multiplex PCR; TCRdb's copy keeps in-frame clones and lacks some. The sample has approximately 100,000 clones, over 90% seen once; the top ten hold roughly 0.62%. Sequencing was done on a sample of Tregs sorted from blood. These receptors were taken from a human donor in good health.

This clone was detected only a few times. The chain uses TRBV18 and TRBJ2-7; the match to TRBD1 covers 7 bases. CDR1 and CDR2 (germline): KGHSH, LQKENI. CDR3 length equals 15 residues. Trimming took 4 bases from V and 2 from J; bases not matched to a gene: 8. The CDR3: CASSRTGTDPYEQYF. The CDR3 DNA sequence: TGTGCCAGCTCACGAACCGGGACAGACCCCTACGAGCAGTACTTC.

The chain recombines TRBV27 with TRBJ2-3, with unresolved D. The ends were cut back, 3 bases at V and 6 bases at J, with 10 bases in the middle. The germline V gene encodes CDR1 MNHEY and CDR2 SMNVEV (reference sequence). This CDR3 has 13 residues. CDR3 bases: TGTGCCAGCAGTTTCACGTTTTCGGATACGCAGTATTTT. Protein: CASSFTFSDTQYF.

The rearrangement joins TRBV5-1 to TRBJ1-2; D might be TRBD1 (6 bases). The CDR3 runs 15 residues. Trimming took 1 base from V and 2 from J, leaving 12 bases between them. Germline-derived CDR1 and CDR2 are SGHRS and YFSETQ. CDR3 sequence: CASSLLGAQNYGYTF. DNA of the CDR3: TGCGCCAGCAGCTTGTTGGGGGCACAGAACTATGGCTACACCTTC.

A few counts support this clone. The chain combines TRBV30 with TRBJ2-2; D is possibly TRBD2 (6 bases). Germline V gives CDR1 GTSNPN, CDR2 SVGIG (reference sequence). The CDR3 loop spans 17 amino acids. V was shortened by 4 bases and J by 5 bases, with 23 bases between the two germline ends. This chain's CDR3 is CAWNREITRAGTGELFF. Here the CDR3 DNA reads TGTGCCTGGAATCGGGAAATAACGAGGGCGGGGACCGGGGAGCTGTTTTTT.

J is TRBJ2-7 and V is TRBV30; possibly TRBD1 for D (6 bases). The CDR3 spans 13 residues. CDR1 is GTSNPN, CDR2 SVGIG, per germline (reference sequence). The V gene lost 6 bases and the J gene lost 3 bases, with 15 bases spanning the gap. DNA for the CDR3: TGTGCCTGCCATAACCCGGACAGCTACGAGCAGTACTTC. Protein product: CACHNPDSYEQYF.